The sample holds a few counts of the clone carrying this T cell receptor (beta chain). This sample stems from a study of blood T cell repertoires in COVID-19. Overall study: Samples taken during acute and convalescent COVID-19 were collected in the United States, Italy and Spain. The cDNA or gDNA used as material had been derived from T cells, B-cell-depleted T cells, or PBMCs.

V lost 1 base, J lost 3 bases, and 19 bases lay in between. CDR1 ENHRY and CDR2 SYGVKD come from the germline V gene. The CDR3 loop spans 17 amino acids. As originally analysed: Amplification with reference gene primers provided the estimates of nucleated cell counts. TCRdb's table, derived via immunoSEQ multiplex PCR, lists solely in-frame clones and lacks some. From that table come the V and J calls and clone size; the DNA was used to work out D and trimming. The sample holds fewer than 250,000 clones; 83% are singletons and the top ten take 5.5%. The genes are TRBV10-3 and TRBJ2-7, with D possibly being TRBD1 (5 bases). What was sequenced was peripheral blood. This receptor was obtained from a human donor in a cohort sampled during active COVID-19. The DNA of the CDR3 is TGTGCCATCAGTGAGTTTCTTTGGGGTGACCAGGGCTACGAGCAGTACTTC. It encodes CAISEFLWGDQGYEQYF.